This T cell receptor beta chain was sequenced during a study of a mutant IDH1 vaccine in newly diagnosed glioma. Study-level information: At weeks 1, 3, 5, 7, 11, 15, 19 and 23, patients received a vaccination, eight in all. Before enrollment, the patients had been treated with radiotherapy alone, temozolomide alone, or both together. Most of them had received both. General study findings and limits: Vaccine-induced immune responses were detected in around 93% of patients.

This clone was counted once. As yet, its antigen is unknown. The table came from immunoSEQ multiplex PCR; TCRdb's copy has only in-frame clones and leaves some out. The sample has about 44,000 clones, approximately 90% seen once. Specified time point: week 23, last vaccination. The content of each vaccine dose was 300 ug of mutant IDH1 20-mer peptide, and topical imiquimod accompanied it. There were new WHO grade 3 or 4 astrocytomas in the donors, and these were IDH1-mutant and ATRX-lost. The sequence came from a man in his fifties or sixties with glioma. The source was PBMCs, collected from a glioma patient whose treatment included an IDH1 peptide vaccine.

In nucleotides, the CDR3 is TGCGCCAGCAGCCTACCTCGACAGGGGGCCTACGAGCAGTACTTC. The encoded protein is CASSLPRQGAYEQYF. The rearrangement links TRBV5-1 to TRBJ2-7; 9 bases line up with TRBD1. CDR1 and CDR2 (germline): SGHRS, YFSETQ. V shed 4 bases, J shed 2 bases, and the junction held 7 bases outside the gene matches. CDR3 length equals 15 residues. The full variable domain, in which reference TRBV5-1 and TRBJ2-7 provide the parts outside the CDR3, is KAGVTQTPRYLIKTRGQQVTLSCSPISGHRSVSWYQQTPGQGLQFLFEYFSETQRNKGNFPGRFSGRQFSNSRSEMNVSTLELGDSALYLCASSLPRQGAYEQYFGPGTRLTVT.